This T cell receptor (beta chain) stems from a study of T cells in Graves' hyperthyroidism and ophthalmopathy. Amplification of TCR beta CDR3 regions was performed using RNA transcripts as template. A set of HTBI primers served as the primers for a first-round RT-PCR of the TCR CDR3. A single record per CDR3 protein comes from TCRdb applying MiXCR to the multiplex PCR reads. The table has about half a million distinct CDR3 sequences, approximately 23% seen once; the top ten hold about 53%. The V segment lost 7 bases and the J segment 1 base; nucleotides outside the gene matches: 5. This CDR3 comprises 14 residues. Germline CDR1 and CDR2: MDHEN and SYDVKM. This clonotype was picked up many times. Its specificity is not known. The study included ophthalmopathy patients with Clinical Activity Score at least 3, NOSPECS grade at least 4 and duration under 3 months. Exclusion of patients followed from uncontrolled infection, other autoimmune disease, pregnancy or lactation.

Findings and limits, study-wide: Prediction of ophthalmopathy progression came a median approximately 6 months pre-onset. Also found in blood were most expanded thyroid clonotypes above 0.001.

This clonotype was obtained from a woman in her 70s with Graves' ophthalmopathy. V usage is TRBV28 and J usage is TRBJ1-1; 8 nucleotides line up with TRBD1. The sample taken for sequencing was blood. CDR3 nucleotides: TGTGCCAGCAAGAGGACAGGGACGAACACTGAAGCTTTCTTT. Translation gives CASKRTGTNTEAFF.